These 15 T cell receptor beta chains came from one sample sequenced in a study of shared clonotypes between healthy human individuals (dated by TCRdb to the early 2020s). CD8 naive samples were obtained by positive selection for CCR7 among CD45RO-negative cells, yielding a CD45RA+CCR7+ population from which TemRA cells were excluded. The library was produced with the immunoSEQ multiplex PCR assay. TCRdb mirrors the immuneACCESS table, restricted to in-frame sequences. Some clones are absent from its copies; in checked studies, under half trace to an unresolved V gene, and the reason for the others is unknown. For this sample the table gives roughly 2.1 million clones, of which about 92% were detected only once. The ten biggest clones cover under 2% of the sample. Sequenced input: naive CD8+ T cells from PBMCs. The cell subset or site label corresponds to: CD45RA+CCR7+. The origin of the receptors is a man aged 18 to 30 in good health. Some clones in this sample may be carry-over from other donors' samples.

The chain's CDR3 is CASSVTGASEQYF. The CDR3 region has the DNA TGTGCCAGCAGTGTTACAGGGGCCTCCGAGCAGTACTTC. This chain links TRBV6-5 with TRBJ2-7; TRBD1 aligns across 7 bases. The V gene end was trimmed by 5 bases and the J gene end by 6 bases; junction bases not matched to a gene: 7. Germline assignment: CDR1 MNHEY and CDR2 SVGAGI. CDR3 length equals 13 residues.

The gene calls are TRBV5-6 and TRBJ2-7; D is possibly TRBD1 or TRBD2 (5 bases each). Trimming took off 3 bases at V and 3 bases at J, with 13 bases between the two ends. Germline V gene sequence: CDR1 SGHDT, CDR2 YYEEEE. The CDR3 has 14 residues. The CDR3 DNA reads as TGTGCCAGCAGCTCCCGGGACGGAGTCTACGAGCAGTACTTC. It yields the protein CASSSRDGVYEQYF.

This clone has just one count. The chain combines TRBV15 with TRBJ1-2, with 8 nucleotides matching TRBD1. V lost 4 bases to trimming and J lost 6 bases; unmatched junction nucleotides: 7. In germline, CDR1 is LNHNV, CDR2 YYDKDF (reference sequence). CDR3 length equals 14 residues. Written as DNA, the CDR3 is TGTGCCACCAGCATTGACAGGGGAGGACATGGCTACACCTTC. Protein product: CATSIDRGGHGYTF.

The chain employs TRBV7-9 and TRBJ1-6; D gene uncertain. V was shortened by 1 base and J by 10 bases, with 2 bases between the two germline ends. The germline CDR1 and CDR2 sequences are SEHNR and FQNEAQ (reference sequence). This CDR3 has 11 residues. CDR3 in amino acids: CASSLESPLHF. CDR3 nucleotides: TGTGCCAGCAGCTTAGAGTCACCCCTCCACTTT.

V is TRBV2 and J is TRBJ2-3, with TRBD1 identical over 7 bases. The CDR3 covers 12 residues. Germline CDR1 SNHLY, CDR2 FYNNEI. The J segment lost 1 base and the V segment lost 8 bases, leaving 0 bases of the junction unmatched. The chain's CDR3 is CASGQGTDTQYF. The DNA for the CDR3 is TGTGCCAGCGGACAGGGCACAGATACGCAGTATTTT.

The J gene is TRBJ2-7, the V gene TRBV7-6; D perhaps matches TRBD2 (6 bases). The CDR3 length is 15 residues. Per germline, CDR1 SGHVS and CDR2 FNYEAQ. Trimming shortened V by 5 bases and J by 5 bases, and 19 bases separated the two germline ends. CDR3 sequence (DNA): TGTGCCAGCAGCCCGATGCGGGCGGGGCTCCACGAGCAGTACTTC. Translated: CASSPMRAGLHEQYF.

The chain employs TRBV28 and TRBJ2-1, with D hard to call. CDR1 and CDR2 from the germline V gene are MDHEN and SYDVKM. Between the trimmed V and J ends, which lost 5 bases and 5 bases, there was a span of 7 bases. The CDR3 contains 12 residues. The CDR3 here is CASSAQDNEQFF. For the CDR3, the DNA is TGTGCCAGCAGTGCCCAGGACAATGAGCAGTTCTTC.

This sequence joins TRBV28 and TRBJ1-4; possibly TRBD1 for D (5 bases). Trimming removed 5 bases from V and 8 bases from J, with 15 bases in between. Germline CDR1 MDHEN, CDR2 SYDVKM. CDR3 length: 14 amino acids. CDR3 DNA: TGTGCCAGCAGTCCCAGTGGGGAGGGGGAAAAACTGTTTTTT. Translated, it gives CASSPSGEGEKLFF.

This chain connects TRBV13 to TRBJ2-7; D is possibly TRBD1 (6 bases). Per germline, CDR1 PRHDT and CDR2 FYEKMQ (reference sequence). V lost 6 bases to trimming and J lost 0 bases, with 12 bases between them. This CDR3 comprises 14 residues. CDR3 coding DNA: TGTGCCAGCAGTATGGACAGCTTCTCCTACGAGCAGTACTTC. Translated, it gives CASSMDSFSYEQYF.

This clone came up once. The chain has TRBV28 and TRBJ2-7; TRBD2 might be the D (6 bases). CDR3 length equals 14 residues. Germline V lookup: CDR1 MDHEN, CDR2 SYDVKM. The V end was cut by 3 bases, the J end by 2 bases, with 11 bases between. The CDR3 spells CASSFGIAAYEQYF. DNA of the CDR3: TGTGCCAGCAGTTTTGGGATAGCGGCCTACGAGCAGTACTTC.

The sample holds one count of this clone. The sample carries other DNA sequences with the same CDR3. The rearrangement links TRBV18 to TRBJ2-2; no reliable D call. The germline V and J ends were trimmed by 4 bases and 3 bases, with 3 bases remaining between them. CDR1 is KGHSH, CDR2 LQKENI, per germline. This CDR3 is 12 amino acids long. The CDR3 nucleotides are TGTGCCAGCTCACTGGACACCGGGGAGCTGTTTTTT. It codes for CASSLDTGELFF. Complete variable domain (other parts from reference TRBV18 and TRBJ2-2): NAGVMQNPRHLVRRRGQEARLRCSPMKGHSHVYWYRQLPEEGLKFMVYLQKENIIDESGMPKERFSAEFPKEGPSILRIQQVVRGDSAAYFCASSLDTGELFFGEGSRLTVL.

This chain links TRBV4-1 with TRBJ2-2; D is unclear. Germline V gene data show CDR1 as MGHRA and CDR2 as YSYEKL. This CDR3 has 17 amino acids. Trimming took 0 bases from V and 2 from J, leaving 13 bases between them. As DNA, the CDR3 is TGCGCCAGCAGCCAAGATTCTGTAGTCCCTAACACCGGGGAGCTGTTTTTT. Protein: CASSQDSVVPNTGELFF.

V gene TRBV19 combines with J gene TRBJ1-2, with unresolved D. Trimming stripped 3 bases from V and 2 bases from J, with 16 bases between. This CDR3 region has 16 residues. Germline-derived CDR1 and CDR2 are LNHDA and SQIVND (reference sequence). In nucleotides, the CDR3 is TGTGCCAGTAGTATCCAACCCTCCCGCGTCAACTATGGCTACACCTTC. Protein product: CASSIQPSRVNYGYTF.

The J gene is TRBJ2-5, the V gene TRBV15, with 7 bases that match TRBD2. With V trimmed by 1 base and J by 5 bases, 10 bases remained unmatched. Germline V lookup: CDR1 LNHNV, CDR2 YYDKDF (reference sequence). The CDR3 length is 16 residues. CDR3 in DNA: TGTGCCACCAGCAGAGGGTTCGAGACTAGCTATGAGACCCAGTACTTC. Amino acid sequence: CATSRGFETSYETQYF.

This chain joins TRBV9 and TRBJ2-5, with D possibly being TRBD1 (6 bases). Germline CDR1 reads SGDLS; CDR2 reads YYNGEE. The V end lost 0 bases, the J end lost 5 bases, and 17 bases lay between the germline ends. This CDR3 contains 16 residues. CDR3 loop: CASSVEGTHTRETQYF. The DNA of the CDR3 is TGTGCCAGCAGCGTAGAGGGGACACATACGAGGGAGACCCAGTACTTC.